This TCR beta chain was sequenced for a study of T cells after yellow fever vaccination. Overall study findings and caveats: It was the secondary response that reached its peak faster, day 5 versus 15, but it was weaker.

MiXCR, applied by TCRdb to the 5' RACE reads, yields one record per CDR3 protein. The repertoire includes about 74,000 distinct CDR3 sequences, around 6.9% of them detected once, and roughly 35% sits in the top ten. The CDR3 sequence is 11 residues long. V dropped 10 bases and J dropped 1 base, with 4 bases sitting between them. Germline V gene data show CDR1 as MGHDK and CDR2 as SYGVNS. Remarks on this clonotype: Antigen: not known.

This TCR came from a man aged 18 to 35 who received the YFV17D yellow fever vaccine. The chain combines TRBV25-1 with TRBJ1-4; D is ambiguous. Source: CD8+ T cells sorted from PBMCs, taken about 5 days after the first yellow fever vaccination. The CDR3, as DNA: TGTGCCACCGAAACTAATGAAAAACTGTTTTTT. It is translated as CATETNEKLFF.